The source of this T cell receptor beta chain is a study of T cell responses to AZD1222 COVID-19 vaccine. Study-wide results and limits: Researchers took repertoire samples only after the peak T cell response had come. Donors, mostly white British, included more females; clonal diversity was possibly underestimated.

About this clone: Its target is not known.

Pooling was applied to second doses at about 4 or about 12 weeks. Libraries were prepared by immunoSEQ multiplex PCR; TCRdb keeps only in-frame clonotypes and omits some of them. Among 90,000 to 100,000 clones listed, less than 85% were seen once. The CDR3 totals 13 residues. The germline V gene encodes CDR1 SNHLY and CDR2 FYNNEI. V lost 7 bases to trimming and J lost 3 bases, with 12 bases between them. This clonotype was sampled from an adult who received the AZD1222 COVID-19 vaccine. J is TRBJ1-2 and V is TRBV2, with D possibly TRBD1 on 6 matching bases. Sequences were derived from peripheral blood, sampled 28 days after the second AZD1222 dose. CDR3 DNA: TGTGCCAGCACTAGACAGGTAGACTATGGCTACACCTTC. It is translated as CASTRQVDYGYTF.